Presented here are 25 T cell receptor beta chains from one specimen sequenced in a study of naive and memory T cell subsets. The beta constant-region primer was an equimolar mix of two oligonucleotides covering TRBC1 and TRBC2. MiXCR, applied by TCRdb to the UMI-ligation and nested PCR reads, yields one record per CDR3 protein. The repertoire includes roughly 98,000 distinct CDR3 sequences, around 6.5% of them detected once, and over 1.5% sits in the top ten. Sample: central memory CD4+ T cells from blood. Source of these receptors: a human donor in good health.

The chain recombines TRBV4-2 with TRBJ2-3, with 8 bases aligning to TRBD2. V lost 6 bases to trimming and J lost 0 bases; unmatched junction nucleotides: 23. CDR1 and CDR2 from the germline V gene are LGHNA and YNFKEQ. This CDR3 region has 21 residues. CDR3 sequence (DNA): TGTGCCAGCAGTAAACGATCGAAGACTAGCGCGACAATGTTTAGCACAGATACGCAGTATTTT. It is translated as CASSKRSKTSATMFSTDTQYF.

This clonotype occurred a few times. V and J are TRBV15 and TRBJ2-3; TRBD2 agrees at 9 bases. V lost 3 bases to trimming and J lost 7 bases; unmatched junction nucleotides: 11. Germline loops: CDR1 LNHNV, CDR2 YYDKDF (reference sequence). This CDR3 has 16 amino acids. CDR3 sequence: CATSSASGVRSNTQYF. The CDR3 nucleotides are TGTGCCACCAGCAGTGCTAGCGGGGTCCGTTCCAATACGCAGTATTTT.

The sample holds many counts of this clonotype. The chain has TRBV12-3 or TRBV12-4 and TRBJ1-2, with TRBD1 as a possible D gene (5 bases). This CDR3 comprises 12 residues. The V and J ends lost 5 bases and 7 bases respectively, with 11 bases between them. The CDR3 bases are TGTGCCAGCAGTCAGGGCCCTGCTGGCTACACCTTC. It specifies CASSQGPAGYTF.

This clonotype was detected many times. The chain joins TRBV5-4 to TRBJ2-6; a weak D match, TRBD1 (5 bases). The CDR3 covers 18 residues. Germline CDR1 and CDR2: SGHNT and YYREEE (reference sequence). Trimming stripped 4 bases from V and 0 bases from J, with 17 bases between. CDR3 in amino acids: CASSVHRRSYSGANVLTF. The CDR3 bases are TGTGCCAGCAGCGTCCACAGGCGATCGTACTCTGGGGCCAACGTCCTGACTTTC.

This clonotype was seen at least ten times. The chain joins TRBV7-2 to TRBJ1-5, with 10 positions matching TRBD1. The germline CDR1 and CDR2 sequences are SGHTA and FQGNSA. This CDR3 has 15 residues. J was trimmed by 7 bases and V by 3 bases; bases with no gene match: 6. The DNA for the CDR3 is TGTGCCAGCAGCTTTGGACAGGGGGTCAACCAGCCCCAGCATTTT. Residues: CASSFGQGVNQPQHF. Full variable domain (rest looked up from reference TRBV7-2 and TRBJ1-5): GAGVSQSPSNKVTEKGKDVELRCDPISGHTALYWYRQSLGQGLEFLIYFQGNSAPDKSGLPSDRFSAERTGGSVSTLTIQRTQQEDSAVYLCASSFGQGVNQPQHFGDGTRLSIL.

This clonotype was counted many times. CDR3 bases: TGTGCCAGCAGCCAAGACGCCGACATCAGGACTCAGCCCCAGCATTTT. Translated: CASSQDADIRTQPQHF. The V and J genes are TRBV4-2 and TRBJ1-5; no clear D. Germline CDR1 reads LGHNA; CDR2 reads YNFKEQ. With 0 bases removed from V and 6 bases from J, the gap between germline ends came to 15 bases. The CDR3 length is 16 residues.

This clonotype showed up many times. This chain uses TRBV29-1 with TRBJ2-1; tentatively, D is TRBD2 (5 bases). This CDR3 spans 12 amino acids. CDR1 is SQVTM and CDR2 is ANQGSEA in the germline V gene. Trimming pared 1 base from V and 11 bases from J, leaving 12 bases between. The CDR3 region has the DNA TGCAGCGTTGAAGCAAGCGGTAGGAAGCAGTTCTTC. Translation gives CSVEASGRKQFF.

In its sample, this clonotype was seen many times. V usage is TRBV24-1 and J usage is TRBJ2-7; TRBD2 matches at 11 bases. CDR3 size: 15 residues. Germline V CDR1 and CDR2: KGHDR, SFDVKD. V shed 4 bases, J shed 5 bases, and the junction held 6 bases outside the gene matches. CDR3 amino acids: CATSEPSSGRHEQYF. The CDR3 nucleotides read TGTGCCACCAGTGAACCCTCTAGCGGGAGGCACGAGCAGTACTTC.

This clonotype was picked up many times. The chain couples TRBV7-2 to TRBJ2-1, with 13 bases lining up with TRBD2. The CDR3 has 18 residues. Germline V gives CDR1 SGHTA, CDR2 FQGNSA. Losses at the gene ends were 1 base for V and 2 bases for J; bases not matched to a gene: 5. The CDR3 DNA reads TGTGCCAGCAGCTTAGTACCGACTAGCGGGAGGACCTACAATGAGCAGTTCTTC. Translated: CASSLVPTSGRTYNEQFF.

V is TRBV2 and J is TRBJ1-5; D unresolved. Trimming shortened V by 3 bases and J by 9 bases, and 6 bases separated the two germline ends. The CDR3 is made up of 11 amino acids. From germline, CDR1 is SNHLY and CDR2 FYNNEI. The CDR3 sequence is CASSDWGPQHF. In DNA, the CDR3 is TGTGCCAGCAGTGATTGGGGGCCCCAGCATTTT.

This clonotype has ten or more counts. The CDR3 is CASSRDERTRHTQYF. Here the CDR3 DNA reads TGTGCCAGCAGCAGGGACGAGAGGACCCGTCATACGCAGTATTTT. The chain joins TRBV2 to TRBJ2-3; either TRBD1 or TRBD2 may fit D (5 bases each). Trimming stripped 6 bases from V and 7 bases from J, with 20 bases between. Germline loops: CDR1 SNHLY, CDR2 FYNNEI. The CDR3 covers 15 residues.

The chain employs TRBV19 and TRBJ2-1; D is perhaps TRBD1 (6 bases). Between the trimmed V and J ends, which lost 6 bases and 8 bases, there was a span of 14 bases. The CDR3 has 13 residues. CDR1 and CDR2 (germline): LNHDA, SQIVND (reference sequence). The DNA for the CDR3 is TGTGCCAGTAGCCTACAGGGTAGGGATGAGCAGTTCTTC. Translating it yields CASSLQGRDEQFF.

This chain links TRBV7-2 with TRBJ1-4; D may be TRBD1 (5 bases). CDR3 length equals 16 residues. CDR1 and CDR2 (germline): SGHTA, FQGNSA. Trimming removed 2 bases at V and 3 bases at J, with 13 bases between. CDR3 DNA: TGTGCCAGCAGCTTAAGGGCAAGGGGTGCTAATGAAAAACTGTTTTTT. Translation gives CASSLRARGANEKLFF.

This clonotype was detected ten times or more. The chain employs TRBV7-2 and TRBJ2-2; no clear D. This CDR3 contains 14 residues. Germline CDR1 is SGHTA and CDR2 is FQGNSA. The V end was cut by 5 bases, the J end by 0 bases, with 7 bases between. The CDR3 spells CASSPRANTGELFF. CDR3 in DNA: TGTGCCAGCAGCCCCAGAGCGAACACCGGGGAGCTGTTTTTT.

This clonotype occurred many times. The rearrangement links TRBV28 to TRBJ1-2, with TRBD1 identical over 9 bases. Germline assignment: CDR1 MDHEN and CDR2 SYDVKM. The CDR3 consists of 14 residues. Unmatched junction bases numbered 8, after V lost 6 bases and J lost 6 bases. In DNA, the CDR3 is TGTGCCAGCAGGCCCGGGACAGGGAGTCATGGCTACACCTTC. It translates to CASRPGTGSHGYTF.

This clonotype was observed at least ten times. The rearrangement uses TRBV15 and TRBJ2-5; the D gene is possibly TRBD2 (5 bases). Per the germline V gene, CDR1 is LNHNV and CDR2 is YYDKDF (reference sequence). CDR3 length: 15 residues. The V gene lost 6 bases and the J gene lost 0 bases, with 14 bases spanning the gap. CDR3 sequence reads: CATSPAATYQETQYF. Written as DNA, the CDR3 is TGTGCCACCAGTCCAGCGGCGACATACCAAGAGACCCAGTACTTC.

This clonotype was detected many times. The rearrangement joins TRBV11-3 to TRBJ2-5; 10 nucleotides line up with TRBD2. Germline loops: CDR1 SGHNT, CDR2 YENEEA. The CDR3 loop spans 18 amino acids. The V gene end was trimmed by 6 bases and the J gene end by 1 base; junction bases not matched to a gene: 14. In DNA form, the CDR3 reads TGTGCCAGCAGTAACCCAGCGGGAGGGCGTCCAGGCCAAGAGACCCAGTACTTC. It encodes CASSNPAGGRPGQETQYF.

This clonotype was picked up many times. The chain has TRBV20-1 and TRBJ2-3; D is tentatively TRBD1 or TRBD2 (5 bases each). Germline V lookup: CDR1 DFQATT, CDR2 SNEGSKA (reference sequence). V shed 1 base and J shed 0 bases, with 8 bases lying between them. This CDR3 has 14 amino acids. This chain's CDR3 is CSARAGPSTDTQYF. The CDR3 DNA sequence: TGCAGTGCTAGAGCGGGGCCAAGCACAGATACGCAGTATTTT.

This chain uses TRBV27 with TRBJ2-1; 7 positions match TRBD1. Germline V gene sequence: CDR1 MNHEY, CDR2 SMNVEV (reference sequence). J lost 5 bases, V lost 6 bases, and 10 bases had no gene match. The CDR3 is 15 amino acids. For the CDR3, the DNA is TGTGCCAGCAGCCCCCGGACAGGTGGGCACAATGAGCAGTTCTTC. Its protein product is CASSPRTGGHNEQFF.

This clonotype was seen ten or more times. The chain couples TRBV7-9 to TRBJ2-2; D is ambiguous. This CDR3 is built from 15 residues. V lost 8 bases to trimming and J lost 0 bases, with 13 bases between them. Looked up from germline, CDR1 is SEHNR and CDR2 is FQNEAQ (reference sequence). CDR3 protein: CASGVGATNTGELFF. The CDR3 nucleotides are TGTGCCAGCGGGGTGGGTGCTACGAACACCGGGGAGCTGTTTTTT.

At least ten counts were recorded for this clonotype. This chain uses TRBV20-1 with TRBJ2-4, with 12 bases fitting TRBD2. V dropped 6 bases and J dropped 0; count of bases not matched to a gene: 6. The CDR3 is 16 amino acids. Germline CDR1 and CDR2: DFQATT and SNEGSKA (reference sequence). The CDR3: CSAPGTSGLAKNIQYF. As DNA, the CDR3 is TGCAGTGCACCCGGGACTAGCGGGTTAGCCAAAAACATTCAGTACTTC.

This clonotype showed up many times. The genes are TRBV27 and TRBJ2-7, with TRBD2 matching over 9 bases. The CDR3 contains 18 residues. Trimming cost V 0 bases and J 0 bases; bases outside gene matches: 9. Germline V CDR1 and CDR2: MNHEY, SMNVEV (reference sequence). CDR3 amino acids: CASSLSMPLAGYSYEQYF. CDR3 bases: TGTGCCAGCAGTTTATCGATGCCGCTAGCGGGGTACTCCTACGAGCAGTACTTC.

This clonotype showed up many times. This chain connects TRBV7-9 to TRBJ1-2, with TRBD1 matching 8 bases. Germline V gene sequence: CDR1 SEHNR, CDR2 FQNEAQ (reference sequence). Trimming removed 3 bases from V and 1 base from J; junction bases left unmatched: 10. The CDR3 runs to 17 residues. The CDR3 spells CASSFPRTGKGNYGYTF. CDR3 nucleotides: TGTGCCAGCAGCTTCCCCCGGACAGGGAAGGGTAACTATGGCTACACCTTC.

This clonotype was found many times. This rearrangement joins TRBV4-1 to TRBJ1-1; TRBD1 might be the D (5 bases). Trimming took 4 bases from V and 3 from J, leaving 15 bases between them. This CDR3 spans 15 amino acids. Germline CDR1 is MGHRA and CDR2 is YSYEKL. This CDR3 reads CASSRNEGRYTEAFF. CDR3 nucleotides: TGCGCCAGCAGCCGAAACGAGGGGAGGTACACTGAAGCTTTCTTT.

In its sample, this clonotype was seen a few times. The CDR3 DNA follows: TGCGCCAGCAGCTATACAGGGGTGGACGAGACCCAGTACTTC. As protein: CASSYTGVDETQYF. The J gene is TRBJ2-5, the V gene TRBV5-1; 7 positions agree with TRBD1. After removal of 3 bases from V and 5 bases from J, the junction contained 7 bases not matched to a gene. The length of the CDR3 is 14 residues. Germline V gene data show CDR1 as SGHRS and CDR2 as YFSETQ.